This T cell receptor (beta chain) was captured in a study of blood T cell repertoires in COVID-19. Source study methods: Quantification of nucleated cells was approximated via reference gene primer amplification. Clones were sequenced by immunoSEQ multiplex PCR, and TCRdb holds only the in-frame ones, with some missing. The D gene and trimming were derived from the DNA, and the V and J assignments and clone size from that table. Here the sample spans approximately 160,000 clones, around four fifths being singletons. J gave up 2 bases and V 3 bases, and 8 bases lay outside the gene matches. Per germline, CDR1 SGDLS and CDR2 YYNGEE. The CDR3 sequence is 16 residues long. Living in 24 US areas, the participants were between roughly 18 and 89 years of age.

Sequencing used PBMCs or T cells enriched from blood (not recorded which). V and J are TRBV9 and TRBJ2-3; 8 bases line up with TRBD1. The receptor was derived from a man aged 50 to 60 who had recovered from COVID-19. The CDR3 region has the DNA TGTGCCAGCAGCGGACGACAGGGGCACTCCACAGATACGCAGTATTTT. Amino acids: CASSGRQGHSTDTQYF.